This T cell receptor (beta chain) was retrieved from a study of CD4 T cells in relation to SARS-CoV-2 and coronaviruses. Overall study context: Of the patients, roughly eight were male, 4 female, two Hispanic.

V lost 7 bases and J lost 6, with 11 bases in between. The CDR3 consists of 12 residues. Looked up from germline, CDR1 is SGHNT and CDR2 is YYREEE (reference sequence). Naive and memory CD4+ T cells came from enriched cryopreserved PBMCs. Measured with immunoSEQ multiplex PCR; TCRdb has only the in-frame clones, and not every one. The sample carries tens of thousands of clones, under 95% recorded once. The material sequenced was naive CD4+ T cells from PBMCs. The subset here: naive CD4+ T cells isolated by negative enrichment. This TCR was sampled from an adult with COVID-19. This sequence joins TRBV5-4 and TRBJ2-1, with D hard to call. CDR3 protein: CASRQVGNEQFF. CDR3 nucleotides: TGTGCCAGCCGGCAGGTAGGCAATGAGCAGTTCTTC.